One and the same sample provided the 9 T cell receptor beta chains below, sequenced in a study of PD-1 and CTLA-4 blockade in melanoma. Sequencing used immunoSEQ multiplex PCR; TCRdb keeps in-frame clones, though not all of them. The sample consists of around 32,000 clones, around nine tenths of them appearing once. The source was CD8+ T cells from peripheral blood, collected before anti-PD-1 treatment. The receptors here all came from a human donor with melanoma.

The J gene is TRBJ1-4, the V gene TRBV10-3; D call uncertain. CDR3 length equals 18 residues. Germline values: CDR1 ENHRY, CDR2 SYGVKD. V lost 3 bases to trimming and J lost 0 bases, with 17 bases between them. CDR3 amino acids: CAISELPSPGTTNEKLFF. CDR3 nucleotide sequence: TGTGCCATCAGTGAACTCCCCAGCCCTGGGACAACTAATGAAAAACTGTTTTTT.

A word on this clone: An end of the junction differs from the germline gene, which may be a read error. The J gene is TRBJ1-1, the V gene TRBV7-9; no clear D. Germline V gene data show CDR1 as SEHNR and CDR2 as FQNEAQ (reference sequence). The CDR3 spans 13 residues. CDR3 in DNA: TGTGCCAGCAGGTTAGAGGAGGACACTGAAGCTTTCTTT. As protein: CASRLEEDTEAFF.

This chain uses TRBV5-1 with TRBJ2-7, with TRBD1 matching over 7 bases. The CDR3 is 15 amino acids. CDR1 and CDR2 (germline): SGHRS, YFSETQ. With V trimmed by 0 bases and J by 7 bases, 10 bases remained unmatched. The CDR3 nucleotides are TGCGCCAGCAGCTTGGAGTCAGGGGGATCGGGGGAGCAGTACTTC. This sequence encodes CASSLESGGSGEQYF.

This sequence joins TRBV30 and TRBJ1-2, with TRBD1 as a possible D gene (5 bases). Per germline, CDR1 GTSNPN and CDR2 SVGIG (reference sequence). This CDR3 is built from 12 residues. Trimming took 7 bases from V and 7 from J, leaving 16 bases between them. The CDR3 DNA reads TGTGCCTCATACACAACAGGCTCTGGCTACACCTTC. Amino acids: CASYTTGSGYTF.

This clone was seen just once. The chain uses TRBV5-6 and TRBJ2-7; D ambiguous. Germline CDR1 reads SGHDT; CDR2 reads YYEEEE. CDR3 length equals 13 residues. Trimming removed 3 bases at V and 3 bases at J, with 10 bases between. The CDR3 sequence: CASSSAQLYEQYF. In nucleotides, the CDR3 is TGTGCCAGCAGCTCCGCCCAGCTCTACGAGCAGTACTTC.

This rearrangement joins TRBV6-5 to TRBJ1-1; D unresolved. This CDR3 has 11 amino acids. CDR1 and CDR2 from the germline V gene are MNHEY and SVGAGI. Trimming shortened V by 11 bases and J by 5 bases, and 12 bases separated the two germline ends. CDR3 residues: CAAWSWTEAFF. CDR3 nucleotides: TGTGCCGCCTGGAGTTGGACTGAAGCTTTCTTT.

This chain connects TRBV10-3 to TRBJ2-7, with unresolved D. CDR3 length: 12 amino acids. Trimming took 4 bases from V and 6 from J, leaving 10 bases between them. Germline values: CDR1 ENHRY, CDR2 SYGVKD. As DNA, the CDR3 is TGTGCCATCAGTGCAGACCTCCGCGAGCAGTACTTC. Translated: CAISADLREQYF.

The chain employs TRBV7-2 and TRBJ2-1; D not certain. Trimming took off 4 bases at V and 9 bases at J, with 10 bases between the two ends. This CDR3 comprises 12 residues. Germline lookup yields CDR1 SGHTA and CDR2 FQGNSA. The CDR3 DNA is TGTGCCAGCAGCTCCATAGGATTTGAGCAGTTCTTC. As protein: CASSSIGFEQFF.

The chain combines TRBV29-1 with TRBJ2-1, with D possibly matching TRBD2 (5 bases). Per the germline V gene, CDR1 is SQVTM and CDR2 is ANQGSEA. Trimming stripped 5 bases from V and 7 bases from J, with 6 bases between. The CDR3 consists of 10 residues. In DNA, the CDR3 is TGCAGCGTTACTAGGAATGAGCAGTTCTTC. Amino acids: CSVTRNEQFF.